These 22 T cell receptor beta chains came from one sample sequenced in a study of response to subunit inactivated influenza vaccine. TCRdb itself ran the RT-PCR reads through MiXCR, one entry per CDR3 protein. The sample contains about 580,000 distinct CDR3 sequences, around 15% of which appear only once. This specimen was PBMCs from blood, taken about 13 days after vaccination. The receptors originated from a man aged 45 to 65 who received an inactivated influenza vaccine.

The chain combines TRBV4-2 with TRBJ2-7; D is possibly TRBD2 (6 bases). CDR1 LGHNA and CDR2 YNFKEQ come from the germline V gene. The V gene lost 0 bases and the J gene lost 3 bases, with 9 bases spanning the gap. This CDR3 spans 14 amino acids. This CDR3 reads CASSQEEGYYEQYF. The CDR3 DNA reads TGTGCCAGCAGCCAAGAGGAGGGATACTACGAGCAGTACTTC.

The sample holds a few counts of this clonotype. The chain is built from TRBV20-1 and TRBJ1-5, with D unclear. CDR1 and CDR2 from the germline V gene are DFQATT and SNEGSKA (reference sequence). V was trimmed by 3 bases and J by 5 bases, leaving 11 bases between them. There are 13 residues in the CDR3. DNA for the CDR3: TGCAGTGCTAGGGAATCAGCCGATCAGCCCCAGCATTTT. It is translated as CSARESADQPQHF.

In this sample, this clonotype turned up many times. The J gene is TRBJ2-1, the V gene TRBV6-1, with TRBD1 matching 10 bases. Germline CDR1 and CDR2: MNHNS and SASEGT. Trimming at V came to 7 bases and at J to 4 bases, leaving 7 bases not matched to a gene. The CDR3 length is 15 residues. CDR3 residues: CASILDRGSYNEQFF. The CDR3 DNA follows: TGTGCCAGCATTCTGGACAGGGGGTCGTACAATGAGCAGTTCTTC.

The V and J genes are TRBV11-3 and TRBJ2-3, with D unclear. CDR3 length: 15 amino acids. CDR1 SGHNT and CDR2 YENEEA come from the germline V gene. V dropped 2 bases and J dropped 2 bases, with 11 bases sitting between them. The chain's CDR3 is CASSLRGRNTDTQYF. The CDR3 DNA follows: TGTGCCAGCAGCTTAAGAGGACGGAACACAGATACGCAGTATTTT.

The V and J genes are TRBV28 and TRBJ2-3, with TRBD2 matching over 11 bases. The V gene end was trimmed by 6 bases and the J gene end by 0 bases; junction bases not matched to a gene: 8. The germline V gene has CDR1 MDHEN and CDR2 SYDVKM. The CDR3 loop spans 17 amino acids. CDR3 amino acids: CASSQIAGGRSTDTQYF. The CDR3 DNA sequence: TGTGCCAGCAGCCAAATAGCGGGAGGGCGGAGCACAGATACGCAGTATTTT.

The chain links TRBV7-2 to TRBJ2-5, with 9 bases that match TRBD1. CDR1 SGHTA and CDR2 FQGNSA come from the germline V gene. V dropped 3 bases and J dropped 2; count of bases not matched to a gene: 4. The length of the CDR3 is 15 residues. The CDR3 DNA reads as TGTGCCAGCAGCTTCACAGGGGGCCGGCAAGAGACCCAGTACTTC. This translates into CASSFTGGRQETQYF.

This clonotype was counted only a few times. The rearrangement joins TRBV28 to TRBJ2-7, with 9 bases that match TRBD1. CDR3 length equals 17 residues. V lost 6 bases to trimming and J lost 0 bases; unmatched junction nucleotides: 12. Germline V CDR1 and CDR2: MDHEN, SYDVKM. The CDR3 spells CASRGTGWGVSSYEQYF. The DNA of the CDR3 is TGTGCCAGCAGGGGGACAGGGTGGGGGGTCAGCTCCTACGAGCAGTACTTC. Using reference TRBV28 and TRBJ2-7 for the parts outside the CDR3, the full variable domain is DVKVTQSSRYLVKRTGEKVFLECVQDMDHENMFWYRQDPGLGLRLIYFSYDVKMKEKGDIPEGYSVSREKKERFSLILESASTNQTSMYLCASRGTGWGVSSYEQYFGPGTRLTVT.

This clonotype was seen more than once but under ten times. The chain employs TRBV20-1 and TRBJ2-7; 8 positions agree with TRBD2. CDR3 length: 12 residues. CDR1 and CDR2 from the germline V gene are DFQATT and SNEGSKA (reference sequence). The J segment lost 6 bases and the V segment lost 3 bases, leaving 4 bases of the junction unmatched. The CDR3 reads CSASSGAGEQYF. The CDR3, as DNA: TGCAGTGCTAGTAGCGGGGCAGGCGAGCAGTACTTC.

This chain's CDR3 is CASSPFTNPDSFSGNTIYF. CDR3 DNA: TGTGCCAGCAGTCCCTTCACAAACCCCGACAGCTTCTCTGGAAACACCATATATTTT. The gene calls are TRBV6-1 and TRBJ1-3; D possibly corresponds to TRBD1 (5 bases). The V end lost 5 bases, the J end lost 0 bases, and 23 bases lay between the germline ends. This CDR3 has 19 residues. Germline V gene data show CDR1 as MNHNS and CDR2 as SASEGT.

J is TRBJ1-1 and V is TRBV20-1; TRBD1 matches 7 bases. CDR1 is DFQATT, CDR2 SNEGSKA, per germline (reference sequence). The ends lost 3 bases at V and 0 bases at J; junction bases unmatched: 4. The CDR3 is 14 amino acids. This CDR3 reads CSASLGTVNTEAFF. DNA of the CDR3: TGCAGTGCTAGCCTCGGGACAGTGAACACTGAAGCTTTCTTT.

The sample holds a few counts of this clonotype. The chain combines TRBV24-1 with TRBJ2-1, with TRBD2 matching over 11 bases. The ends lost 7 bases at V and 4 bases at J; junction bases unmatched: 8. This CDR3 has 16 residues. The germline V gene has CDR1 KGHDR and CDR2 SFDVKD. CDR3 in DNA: TGTGCCACCAGAGGAACGGCTAGCGGGAGGTACAATGAGCAGTTCTTC. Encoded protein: CATRGTASGRYNEQFF.

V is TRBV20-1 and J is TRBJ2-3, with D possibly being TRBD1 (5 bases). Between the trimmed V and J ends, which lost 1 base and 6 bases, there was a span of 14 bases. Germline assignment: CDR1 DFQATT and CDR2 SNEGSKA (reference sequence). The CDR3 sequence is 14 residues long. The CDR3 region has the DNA TGCAGTGCTAGAGGGCAGGGTAGTGTCGATACGCAGTATTTT. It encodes CSARGQGSVDTQYF.

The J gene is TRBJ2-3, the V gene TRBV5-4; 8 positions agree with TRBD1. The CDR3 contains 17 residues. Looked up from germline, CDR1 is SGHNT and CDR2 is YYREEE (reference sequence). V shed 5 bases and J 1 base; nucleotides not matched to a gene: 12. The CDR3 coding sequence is TGTGCCAGCAGATATTGGATGGGGACAGGTCGCACAGATACGCAGTATTTT. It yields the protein CASRYWMGTGRTDTQYF. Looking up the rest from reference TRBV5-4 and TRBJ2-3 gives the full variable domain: ETGVTQSPTHLIKTRGQQVTLRCSSQSGHNTVSWYQQALGQGPQFIFQYYREEENGRGNFPPRFSGLQFPNYSSELNVNALELDDSALYLCASRYWMGTGRTDTQYFGPGTRLTVL.

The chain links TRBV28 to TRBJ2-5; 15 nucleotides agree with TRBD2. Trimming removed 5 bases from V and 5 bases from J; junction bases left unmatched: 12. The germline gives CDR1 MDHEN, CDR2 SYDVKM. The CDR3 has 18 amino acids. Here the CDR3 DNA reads TGTGCCAGCAGTCCGAGGACTAGCGGGAGGGCCGGGGCGGAGACCCAGTACTTC. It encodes CASSPRTSGRAGAETQYF.

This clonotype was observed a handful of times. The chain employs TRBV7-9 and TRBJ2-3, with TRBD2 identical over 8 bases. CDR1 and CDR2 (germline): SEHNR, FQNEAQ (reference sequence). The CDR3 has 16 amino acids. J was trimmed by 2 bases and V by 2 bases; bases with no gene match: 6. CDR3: CASSLNGGGNTDTQYF. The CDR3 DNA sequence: TGTGCCAGCAGCTTAAACGGGGGGGGAAACACAGATACGCAGTATTTT.

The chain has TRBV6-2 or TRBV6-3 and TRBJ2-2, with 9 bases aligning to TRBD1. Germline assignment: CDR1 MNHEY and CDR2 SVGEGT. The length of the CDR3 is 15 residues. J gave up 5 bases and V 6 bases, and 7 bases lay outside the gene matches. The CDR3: CASSPLGQGTGELFF. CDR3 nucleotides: TGTGCCAGCAGCCCCCTGGGACAGGGTACCGGGGAGCTGTTTTTT.

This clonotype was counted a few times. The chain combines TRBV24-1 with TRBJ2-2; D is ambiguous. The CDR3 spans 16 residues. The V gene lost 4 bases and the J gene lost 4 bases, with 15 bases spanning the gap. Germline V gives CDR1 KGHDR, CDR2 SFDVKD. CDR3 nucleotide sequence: TGTGCCACCAGTGAATCGACGGACGGGTCCACCGGGGAGCTGTTTTTT. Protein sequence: CATSESTDGSTGELFF.

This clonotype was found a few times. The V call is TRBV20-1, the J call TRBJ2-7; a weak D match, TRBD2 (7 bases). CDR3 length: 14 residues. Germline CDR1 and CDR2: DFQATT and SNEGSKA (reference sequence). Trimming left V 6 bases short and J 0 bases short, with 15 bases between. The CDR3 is CSAAHRGGSYEQYF. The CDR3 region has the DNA TGCAGTGCCGCTCATAGGGGGGGCTCCTACGAGCAGTACTTC.

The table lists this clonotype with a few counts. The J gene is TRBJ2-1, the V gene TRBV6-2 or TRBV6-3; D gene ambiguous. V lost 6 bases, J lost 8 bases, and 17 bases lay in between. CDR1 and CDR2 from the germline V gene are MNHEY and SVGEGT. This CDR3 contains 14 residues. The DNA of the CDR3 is TGTGCCAGCAGGCCAAGGACCCCCTGGGATGAGCAGTTCTTC. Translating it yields CASRPRTPWDEQFF.

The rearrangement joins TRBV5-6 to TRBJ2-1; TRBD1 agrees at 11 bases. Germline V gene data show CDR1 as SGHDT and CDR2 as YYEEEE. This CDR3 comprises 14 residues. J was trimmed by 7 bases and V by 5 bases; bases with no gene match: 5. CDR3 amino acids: CASSWTGGFNEQFF. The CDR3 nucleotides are TGTGCCAGCAGTTGGACAGGGGGCTTTAATGAGCAGTTCTTC. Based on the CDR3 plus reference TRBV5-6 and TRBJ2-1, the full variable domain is DAGVTQSPTHLIKTRGQQVTLRCSPKSGHDTVSWYQQALGQGPQFIFQYYEEEERQRGNFPDRFSGHQFPNYSSELNVNALLLGDSALYLCASSWTGGFNEQFFGPGTRLTVL.

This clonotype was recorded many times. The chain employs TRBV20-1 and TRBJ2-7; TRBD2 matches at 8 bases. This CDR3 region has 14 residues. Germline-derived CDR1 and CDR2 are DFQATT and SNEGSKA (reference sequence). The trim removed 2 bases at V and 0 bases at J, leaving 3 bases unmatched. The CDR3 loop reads CSARPGTSSYEQYF. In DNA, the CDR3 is TGCAGTGCTAGACCTGGGACTAGCTCCTACGAGCAGTACTTC.

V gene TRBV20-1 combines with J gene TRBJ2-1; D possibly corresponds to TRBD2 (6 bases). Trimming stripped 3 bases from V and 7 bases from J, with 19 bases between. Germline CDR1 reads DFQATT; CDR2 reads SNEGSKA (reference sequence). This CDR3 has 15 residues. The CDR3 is CSARASGARRNEQFF. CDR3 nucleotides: TGCAGTGCTAGGGCCTCGGGAGCGCGACGGAATGAGCAGTTCTTC.